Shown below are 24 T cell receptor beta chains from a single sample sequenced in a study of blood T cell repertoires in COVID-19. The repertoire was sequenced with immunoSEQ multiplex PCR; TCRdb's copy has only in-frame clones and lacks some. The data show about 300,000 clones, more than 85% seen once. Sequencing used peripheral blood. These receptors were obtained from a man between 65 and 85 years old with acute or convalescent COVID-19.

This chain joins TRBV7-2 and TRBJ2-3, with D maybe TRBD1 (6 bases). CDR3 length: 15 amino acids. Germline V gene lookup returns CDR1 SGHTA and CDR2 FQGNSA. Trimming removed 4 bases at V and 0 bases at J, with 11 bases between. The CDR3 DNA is TGTGCCAGCAGCTCCGACAGGATCAGCACAGATACGCAGTATTTT. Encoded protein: CASSSDRISTDTQYF.

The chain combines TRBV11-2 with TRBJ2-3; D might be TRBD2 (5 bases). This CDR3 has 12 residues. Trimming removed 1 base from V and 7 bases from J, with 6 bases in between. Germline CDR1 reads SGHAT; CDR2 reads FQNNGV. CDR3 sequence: CASSLAGYTQYF. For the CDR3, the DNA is TGTGCCAGCAGCTTAGCGGGATATACGCAGTATTTT.

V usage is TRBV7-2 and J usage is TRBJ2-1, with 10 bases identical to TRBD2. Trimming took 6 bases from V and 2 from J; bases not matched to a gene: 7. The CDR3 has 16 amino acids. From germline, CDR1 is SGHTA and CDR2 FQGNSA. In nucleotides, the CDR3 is TGTGCCAGCAGTCGCGGACTAGCGGTTGCCTACAATGAGCAGTTCTTC. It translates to CASSRGLAVAYNEQFF.

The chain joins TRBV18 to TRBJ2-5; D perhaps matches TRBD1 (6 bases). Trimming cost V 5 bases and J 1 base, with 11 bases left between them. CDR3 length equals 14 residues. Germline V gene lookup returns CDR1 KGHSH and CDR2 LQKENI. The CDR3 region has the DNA TGTGCCAGCTCATCGGACAGACCCCAAGAGACCCAGTACTTC. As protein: CASSSDRPQETQYF.

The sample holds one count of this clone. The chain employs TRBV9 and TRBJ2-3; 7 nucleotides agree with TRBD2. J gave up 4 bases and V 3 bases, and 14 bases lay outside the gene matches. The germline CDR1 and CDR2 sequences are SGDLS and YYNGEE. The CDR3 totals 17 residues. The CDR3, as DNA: TGTGCCAGCAGCGCCTCGGTATCGAGCGGGAACGCAGATACGCAGTATTTT. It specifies CASSASVSSGNADTQYF.

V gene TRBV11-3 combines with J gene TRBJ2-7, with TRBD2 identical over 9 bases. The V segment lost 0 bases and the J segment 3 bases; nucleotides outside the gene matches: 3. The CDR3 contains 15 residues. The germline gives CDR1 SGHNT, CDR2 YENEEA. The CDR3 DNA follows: TGTGCCAGCAGCTTAGATGCTAGCGGGGACTACGAGCAGTACTTC. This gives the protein CASSLDASGDYEQYF.

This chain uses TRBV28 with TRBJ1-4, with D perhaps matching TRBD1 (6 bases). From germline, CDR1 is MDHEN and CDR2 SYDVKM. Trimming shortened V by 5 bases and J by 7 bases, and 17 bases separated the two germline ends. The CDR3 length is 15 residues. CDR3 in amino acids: CASSKAGALSEKLFF. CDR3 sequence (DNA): TGTGCCAGCAGTAAGGCAGGGGCGCTGAGTGAAAAACTGTTTTTT.

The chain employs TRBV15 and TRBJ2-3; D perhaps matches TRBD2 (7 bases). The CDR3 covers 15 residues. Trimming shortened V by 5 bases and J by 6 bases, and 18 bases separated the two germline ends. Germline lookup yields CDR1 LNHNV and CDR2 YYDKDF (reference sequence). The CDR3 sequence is CATSPGAGELDTQYF. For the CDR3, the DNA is TGTGCCACCAGCCCGGGGGCGGGGGAGTTGGATACGCAGTATTTT.

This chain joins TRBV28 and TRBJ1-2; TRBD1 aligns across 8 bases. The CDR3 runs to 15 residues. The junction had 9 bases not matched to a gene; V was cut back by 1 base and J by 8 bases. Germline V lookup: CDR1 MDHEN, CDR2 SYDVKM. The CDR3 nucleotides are TGTGCCAGCAGTTTATCCCGGACAGGGCTGGCAGGCTACACCTTC. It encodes CASSLSRTGLAGYTF.

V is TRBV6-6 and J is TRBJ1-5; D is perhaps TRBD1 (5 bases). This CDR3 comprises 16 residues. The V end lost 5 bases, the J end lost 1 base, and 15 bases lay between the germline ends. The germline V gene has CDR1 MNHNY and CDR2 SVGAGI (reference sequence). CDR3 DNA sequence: TGTGCCAGCAGTATAGCCGGGGGGGGGAGCAATCAGCCCCAGCATTTT. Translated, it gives CASSIAGGGSNQPQHF.

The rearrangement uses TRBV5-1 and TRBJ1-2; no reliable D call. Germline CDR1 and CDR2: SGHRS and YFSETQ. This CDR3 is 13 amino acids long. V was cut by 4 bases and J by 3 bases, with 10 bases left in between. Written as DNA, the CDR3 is TGCGCCAGCAGCAACAGTTTCGACTATGGCTACACCTTC. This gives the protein CASSNSFDYGYTF.

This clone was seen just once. CDR3 DNA: TGCAGCGTTGCCAGCGGGACAGGGGTTCGCGGTGAGCAGTACTTC. It encodes CSVASGTGVRGEQYF. The chain joins TRBV29-1 to TRBJ2-7, with 10 bases aligning to TRBD1. Trimming removed 4 bases from V and 7 bases from J; junction bases left unmatched: 13. The CDR3 consists of 15 residues. Germline CDR1 reads SQVTM; CDR2 reads ANQGSEA.

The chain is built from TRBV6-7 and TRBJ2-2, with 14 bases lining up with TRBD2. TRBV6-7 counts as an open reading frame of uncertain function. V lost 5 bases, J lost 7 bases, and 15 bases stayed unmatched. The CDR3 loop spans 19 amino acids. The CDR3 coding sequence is TGTGCCAGCAGTCCATCCGGGACTAGCGGGAGTCTGCGGAACGGGGAGCTGTTTTTT. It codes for CASSPSGTSGSLRNGELFF.

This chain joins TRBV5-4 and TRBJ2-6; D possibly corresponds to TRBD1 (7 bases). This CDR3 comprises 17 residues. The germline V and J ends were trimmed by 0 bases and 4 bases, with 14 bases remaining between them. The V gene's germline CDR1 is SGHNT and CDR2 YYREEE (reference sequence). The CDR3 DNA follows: TGTGCCAGCAGCTTGGGCTCAGGGGGGCGCGGGGCCAACGTCCTGACTTTC. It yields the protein CASSLGSGGRGANVLTF.

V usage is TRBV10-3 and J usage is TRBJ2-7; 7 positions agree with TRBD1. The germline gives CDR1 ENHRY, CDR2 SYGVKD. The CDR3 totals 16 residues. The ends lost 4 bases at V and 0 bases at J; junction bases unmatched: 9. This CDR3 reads CAISARRGPSSYEQYF. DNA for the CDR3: TGTGCCATCAGTGCTCGAAGGGGGCCCAGCTCCTACGAGCAGTACTTC.

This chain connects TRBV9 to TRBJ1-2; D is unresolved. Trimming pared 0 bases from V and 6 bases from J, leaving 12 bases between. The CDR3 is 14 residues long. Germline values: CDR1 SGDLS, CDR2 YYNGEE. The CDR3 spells CASSVADIRDGYTF. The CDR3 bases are TGTGCCAGCAGCGTAGCAGACATTCGAGATGGCTACACCTTC.

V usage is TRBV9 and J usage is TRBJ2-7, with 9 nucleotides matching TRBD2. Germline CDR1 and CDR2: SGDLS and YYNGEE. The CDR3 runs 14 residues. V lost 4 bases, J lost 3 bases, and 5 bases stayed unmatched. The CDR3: CASSTGTSSYEQYF. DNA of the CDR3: TGTGCCAGCAGCACCGGGACTAGCAGCTACGAGCAGTACTTC.

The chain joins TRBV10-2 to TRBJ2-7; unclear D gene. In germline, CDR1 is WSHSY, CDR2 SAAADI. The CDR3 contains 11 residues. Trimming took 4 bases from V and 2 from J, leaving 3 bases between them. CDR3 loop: CASSAAYEQYF. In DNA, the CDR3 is TGCGCCAGCAGTGCGGCCTACGAGCAGTACTTC.

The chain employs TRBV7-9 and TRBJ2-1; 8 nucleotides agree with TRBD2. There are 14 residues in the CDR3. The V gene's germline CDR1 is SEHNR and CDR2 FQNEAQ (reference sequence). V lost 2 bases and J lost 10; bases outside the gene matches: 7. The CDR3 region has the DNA TGTGCCAGCAGCTTAAGAAGCGGGGGCGGCGAGCAGTTCTTC. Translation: CASSLRSGGGEQFF.

For the CDR3, the DNA is TGTGCCAGTAGTATCGGGACAGGGATCAATCAGCCCCAGCATTTT. Protein: CASSIGTGINQPQHF. This rearrangement joins TRBV19 to TRBJ1-5; 9 bases line up with TRBD1. The CDR3 covers 15 residues. V gave up 3 bases and J gave up 3 bases; unmatched junction bases: 3. Germline values: CDR1 LNHDA, CDR2 SQIVND (reference sequence).

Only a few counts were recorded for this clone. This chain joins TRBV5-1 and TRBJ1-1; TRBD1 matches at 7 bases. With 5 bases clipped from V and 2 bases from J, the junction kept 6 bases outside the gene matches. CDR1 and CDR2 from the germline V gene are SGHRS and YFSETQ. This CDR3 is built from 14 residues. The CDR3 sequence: CASSWDSLNTEAFF. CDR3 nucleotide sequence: TGCGCCAGCAGTTGGGACAGCCTAAACACTGAAGCTTTCTTT.

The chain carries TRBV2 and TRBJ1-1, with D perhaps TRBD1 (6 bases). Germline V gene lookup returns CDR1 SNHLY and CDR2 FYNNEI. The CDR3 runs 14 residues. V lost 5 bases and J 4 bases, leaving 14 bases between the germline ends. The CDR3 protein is CASSTQGYGTEAFF. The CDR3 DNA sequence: TGTGCCAGCAGTACCCAGGGGTACGGCACTGAAGCTTTCTTT.

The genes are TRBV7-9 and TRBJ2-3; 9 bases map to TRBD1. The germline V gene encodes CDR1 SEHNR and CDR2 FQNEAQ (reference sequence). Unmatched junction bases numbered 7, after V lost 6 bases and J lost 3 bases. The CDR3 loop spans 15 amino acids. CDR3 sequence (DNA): TGTGCCAGCAGTCCCGGACAGGGGATGACAGATACGCAGTATTTT. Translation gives CASSPGQGMTDTQYF.

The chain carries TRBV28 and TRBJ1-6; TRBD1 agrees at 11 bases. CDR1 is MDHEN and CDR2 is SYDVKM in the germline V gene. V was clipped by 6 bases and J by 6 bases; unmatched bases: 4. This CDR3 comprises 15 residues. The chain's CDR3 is CASRLGTGGNSPLHF. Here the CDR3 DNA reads TGTGCCAGCAGACTAGGGACAGGGGGTAATTCACCCCTCCACTTT.